These 10 T cell receptor beta chains were all obtained from the same sample, sequenced in a study of control samples from healthy donors and cancer patients. Clones were read by immunoSEQ multiplex PCR, and TCRdb kept only the in-frame ones, dropping some. Of roughly 120,000 clones listed, over 90% are singletons. The source material was blood. The source is a man in his thirties or forties in good health.

The chain employs TRBV9 and TRBJ2-1; TRBD2 agrees at 7 bases. V lost 4 bases, J lost 2 bases, and 6 bases stayed unmatched. The CDR3 totals 15 residues. Germline CDR1 and CDR2: SGDLS and YYNGEE. The CDR3 sequence is CASSPGTTPYNEQFF. Written as DNA, the CDR3 is TGTGCCAGCAGCCCCGGGACTACCCCCTACAATGAGCAGTTCTTC.

This clone came up once. The rearrangement uses TRBV3-1 (or the pseudogene TRBV3-2) and TRBJ1-4, with 9 bases that match TRBD1. Germline V gene data show CDR1 as LGHDT and CDR2 as YNNKEL (reference sequence). The J segment lost 8 bases and the V segment lost 3 bases, leaving 7 bases of the junction unmatched. The CDR3 has 15 amino acids. CDR3: CASSQPGQGLEKLFF. DNA of the CDR3: TGTGCCAGCAGCCAGCCGGGACAGGGATTAGAAAAACTGTTTTTT.

The CDR3 protein is CATNIRGPGNTIYF. The DNA of the CDR3 is TGTGCCACCAACATCAGGGGACCTGGAAACACCATATATTTT. The rearrangement joins TRBV19 to TRBJ1-3; possible D gene TRBD1, 6 bases. Germline V gives CDR1 LNHDA, CDR2 SQIVND (reference sequence). V shed 10 bases and J shed 2 bases, with 15 bases lying between them. There are 14 residues in the CDR3.

Only one count was recorded for this clone. The chain is built from TRBV9 and TRBJ2-1, with no clear D. The V and J ends lost 2 bases and 8 bases respectively, with 17 bases between them. The CDR3 consists of 15 residues. Germline values: CDR1 SGDLS, CDR2 YYNGEE. The CDR3 sequence: CASSVRASRIDEQFF. In nucleotides, the CDR3 is TGTGCCAGCAGCGTTCGCGCAAGTCGGATCGATGAGCAGTTCTTC.

The rearrangement joins TRBV11-1 to TRBJ1-2; D remains unclear. V lost 5 bases to trimming and J lost 6 bases, with 10 bases between them. Germline lookup yields CDR1 SGHAT and CDR2 FQDESV (reference sequence). The CDR3 sequence is 12 residues long. In nucleotides, the CDR3 is TGTGCCAGCAGCCGTCGGGAGGATGGCTACACCTTC. It is translated as CASSRREDGYTF.

The chain uses TRBV7-2 and TRBJ1-2; D may be TRBD1 (5 bases). CDR3 length: 15 residues. With 5 bases removed from V and 4 bases from J, the gap between germline ends came to 17 bases. From germline, CDR1 is SGHTA and CDR2 FQGNSA. The CDR3 sequence: CASSVWGKEGYGYTF. The CDR3 DNA follows: TGTGCCAGCAGCGTGTGGGGCAAGGAAGGCTATGGCTACACCTTC. The full variable domain, with the rest looked up from reference TRBV7-2 and TRBJ1-2, is GAGVSQSPSNKVTEKGKDVELRCDPISGHTALYWYRQSLGQGLEFLIYFQGNSAPDKSGLPSDRFSAERTGGSVSTLTIQRTQQEDSAVYLCASSVWGKEGYGYTFGSGTRLTVV.

A few counts support this clone. This chain uses TRBV6-7 with TRBJ1-1; D ambiguous. TRBV6-7 is an ORF; its function is uncertain. This CDR3 spans 12 amino acids. V lost 6 bases and J 4 bases, leaving 9 bases between the germline ends. DNA of the CDR3: TGTGCCAGCAGCCCCTTGGGCACTGAAGCTTTCTTT. Protein sequence: CASSPLGTEAFF.

This rearrangement joins TRBV11-2 to TRBJ2-7; tentative D call: TRBD2 (5 bases). With 5 bases removed from V and 2 bases from J, the gap between germline ends came to 13 bases. The CDR3 spans 14 residues. CDR1 and CDR2 from the germline V gene are SGHAT and FQNNGV. Written as DNA, the CDR3 is TGTGCCAGCAGCCCTAGCAGAGGAGCCTACGAGCAGTACTTC. Its translation: CASSPSRGAYEQYF.

J is TRBJ1-4 and V is TRBV27; TRBD1 agrees at 7 bases. The CDR3 covers 14 residues. The V segment lost 5 bases and the J segment 7 bases; nucleotides outside the gene matches: 7. The V gene's germline CDR1 is MNHEY and CDR2 SMNVEV (reference sequence). The CDR3 DNA sequence: TGTGCCAGCAGTCGACAGGGAAACGGTGAAAAACTGTTTTTT. Amino acid sequence: CASSRQGNGEKLFF. Combining the CDR3 with reference TRBV27 and TRBJ1-4 gives the whole variable domain EAQVTQNPRYLITVTGKKLTVTCSQNMNHEYMSWYRQDPGLGLRQIYYSMNVEVTDKGDVPEGYKVSRKEKRNFPLILESPSPNQTSLYFCASSRQGNGEKLFFGSGTQLSVL.

This clone was observed once. CDR3 sequence (DNA): TGTGCCAGCAGTGAAGACAGAGATAGCAATCAGCCCCAGCATTTT. It codes for CASSEDRDSNQPQHF. This chain connects TRBV6-1 to TRBJ1-5; D call uncertain. The germline V and J ends were trimmed by 1 base and 0 bases, with 7 bases remaining between them. The CDR3 loop spans 15 amino acids. The V gene's germline CDR1 is MNHNS and CDR2 SASEGT.